This TCR beta chain is from a study of T cells expressing NK-cell markers. Germline CDR1 DFQATT, CDR2 SNEGSKA (reference sequence). This CDR3 spans 12 amino acids. TCRdb re-called the 5' RACE reads and catalogs CDR3 proteins one per entry, DNA excluded. This sample's table has a few hundred thousand distinct CDR3 sequences. The source of this sequence is a man aged 18 to 29 in good health. This chain uses TRBV20-1 with TRBJ2-7; the TRBD2 assignment by TCRdb is unverifiable without DNA. Material for sequencing was blood T cells: a sorted CD56 or NKG2C T cell subset, CD4+ or CD8+ T cells, or bulk PBMC T cells (not recorded which). The CDR3 loop reads CSARTARYEQYF.